This T cell receptor (beta chain) was retrieved from a study of tumor-infiltrating lymphocytes in primary liver carcinoma. About the study: Each participant had primary liver carcinoma, and surgical resection was the treatment. Participating patients were men and women between 30 and 69 years old. Study-wide findings and caveats: Samples, which were bulk and unsorted, did not allow CD4+ and CD8+ repertoires to be compared. Compared with blood, tumor repertoires held significantly more in their top 250 clones.

TCR beta cDNA was prepared out of about 530 ng total RNA by means of a constant-region primer. Libraries for TCR beta were built through three nested multiplex PCR rounds, which together made up a slightly modified ARM-PCR procedure. TRBV1-TRBV30 forward primers and a C-beta reverse primer were used in the first two PCR rounds, which each ran for 10 cycles. Via MiXCR, TCRdb re-called the multiplex PCR reads, giving one row per CDR3 protein. Of a few hundred thousand distinct CDR3 sequences listed, 45% to 70% are singletons. This clonotype was seen repeatedly, ten times or more. As yet, its antigen is unknown. Unsorted whole blood yielded the blood RNA, and germline DNA was also extracted. The CDR3 length is 14 residues. Germline CDR1 reads SQVTM; CDR2 reads ANQGSEA. V was pared by 4 bases and J by 1 base, with 13 bases between.

Specimen: peripheral blood. The source is a woman aged 25 to 39 with primary liver carcinoma and hepatitis B virus infection. The V and J genes are TRBV29-1 and TRBJ1-2, with D hard to call. CDR3 sequence reads: CSVVQQSYNYGYTF. The CDR3 DNA reads TGCAGCGTTGTCCAACAGAGTTATAACTATGGCTACACCTTC.